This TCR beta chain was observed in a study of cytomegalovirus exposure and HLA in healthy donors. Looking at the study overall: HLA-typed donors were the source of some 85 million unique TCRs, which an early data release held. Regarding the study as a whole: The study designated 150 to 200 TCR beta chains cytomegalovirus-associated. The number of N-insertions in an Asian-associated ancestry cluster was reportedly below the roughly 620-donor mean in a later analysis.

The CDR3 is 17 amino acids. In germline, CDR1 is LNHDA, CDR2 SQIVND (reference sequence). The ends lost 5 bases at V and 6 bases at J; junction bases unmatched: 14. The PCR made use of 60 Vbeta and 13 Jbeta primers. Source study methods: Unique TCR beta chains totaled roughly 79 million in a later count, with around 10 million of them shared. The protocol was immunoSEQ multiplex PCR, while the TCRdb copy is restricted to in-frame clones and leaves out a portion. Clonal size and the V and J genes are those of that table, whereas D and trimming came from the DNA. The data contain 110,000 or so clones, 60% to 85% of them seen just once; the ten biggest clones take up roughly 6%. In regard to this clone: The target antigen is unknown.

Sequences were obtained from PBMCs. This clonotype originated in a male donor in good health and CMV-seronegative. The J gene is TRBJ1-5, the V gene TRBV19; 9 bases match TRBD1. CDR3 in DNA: TGTGCCAGTAGTGATACAGGGGGCGGAGTACTCGGTCAGCCCCAGCATTTT. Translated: CASSDTGGGVLGQPQHF.